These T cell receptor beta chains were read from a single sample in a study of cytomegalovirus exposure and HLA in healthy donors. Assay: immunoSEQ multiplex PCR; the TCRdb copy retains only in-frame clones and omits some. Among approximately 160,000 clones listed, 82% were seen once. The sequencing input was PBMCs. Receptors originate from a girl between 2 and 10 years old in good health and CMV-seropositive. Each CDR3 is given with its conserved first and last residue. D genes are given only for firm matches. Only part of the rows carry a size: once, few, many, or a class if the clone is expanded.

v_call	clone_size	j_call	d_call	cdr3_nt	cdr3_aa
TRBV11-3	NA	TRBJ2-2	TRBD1	TGTGCCAGCAGCCTCCGACAGGGTCGGAGCACCGGGGAGCTGTTTTTT	CASSLRQGRSTGELFF
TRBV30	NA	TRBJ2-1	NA	TGTGCCTGGAGTGTTACGCGGGTCTCCTACAATGAGCAGTTCTTC	CAWSVTRVSYNEQFF
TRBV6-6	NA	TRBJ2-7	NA	TGTGCCAGCAGCCGGGATACCTCCTACGAGCAGTACTTC	CASSRDTSYEQYF
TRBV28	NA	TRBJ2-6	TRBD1	TGTGCCAGCAGGACCGCCCCTGGGACAGTATTCTCTGGGGCCAACGTCCTGACTTTC	CASRTAPGTVFSGANVLTF
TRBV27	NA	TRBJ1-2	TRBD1	TGTGCCAGCAGTCCTCGGGGACAGGGGTTATGTGGCTACACCTTC	CASSPRGQGLCGYTF
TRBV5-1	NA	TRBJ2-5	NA	TGCGCCAGCAAAGGCGGCCTGGGTCTCTTGGAGACCCAGTACTTC	CASKGGLGLLETQYF
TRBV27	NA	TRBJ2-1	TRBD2	TGTGCCAGCAGTCCGACTAGCGGGAGGTTCTACAATGAGCAGTTCTTC	CASSPTSGRFYNEQFF
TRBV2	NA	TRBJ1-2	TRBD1	TGTGCCAGCCTTGGACAGGGGGCTTCTGGCTACACCTTC	CASLGQGASGYTF
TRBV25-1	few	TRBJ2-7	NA	TGTGCCAGCAGTGATCCTGTCTACGAGCAGTACTTC	CASSDPVYEQYF
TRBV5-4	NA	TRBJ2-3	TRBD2	TGTGCCAGCAGTTCCGCTAGCGGGACAGATACGCAGTATTTT	CASSSASGTDTQYF
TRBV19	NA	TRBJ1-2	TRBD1	TGTGCCAGTAGTCCTGGACAGGGATCGGTCTATGGCTACACCTTC	CASSPGQGSVYGYTF
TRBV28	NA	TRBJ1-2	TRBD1	TGTGCCAGCAGCTCTACCGGCACAGGGGACTATGGCTACACCTTC	CASSSTGTGDYGYTF
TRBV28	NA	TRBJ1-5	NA	TGTGCCAGCAGCAAGGACATAACAAATCAGCCCCAGCATTTT	CASSKDITNQPQHF
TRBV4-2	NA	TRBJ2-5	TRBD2	TGTGCCAGCAGCCAAGGTCAAGCGGGAGAAGGTTCGGGAGAGACCCAGTACTTC	CASSQGQAGEGSGETQYF
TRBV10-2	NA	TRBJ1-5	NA	TGCGCCAGTACGGCGAGGGGGAATCAGCCCCAGCATTTT	CASTARGNQPQHF
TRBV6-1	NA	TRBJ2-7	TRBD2	TGTGCCAGCAGCCTAGCGGGAGCTTTCGAGCAGTACTTC	CASSLAGAFEQYF
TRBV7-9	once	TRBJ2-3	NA	TGTTCCAGCAGCCCTGGCACAGATACGCAGTATTTT	CSSSPGTDTQYF
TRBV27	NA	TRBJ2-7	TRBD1	TGTGCCAGCCGGACAGGGTCGTACGAGCAGTACTTC	CASRTGSYEQYF
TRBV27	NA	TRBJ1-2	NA	TGTGCCAGCAGTTTATCGCGGGGCCGCTATGGCTACACCTTC	CASSLSRGRYGYTF
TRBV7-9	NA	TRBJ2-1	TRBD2	TGTGCCAGCAGCTACACTAGCGGGGCTTACAATGAGCAGTTCTTC	CASSYTSGAYNEQFF
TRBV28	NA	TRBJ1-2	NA	TGTGCCAGCAAATTCGGAGGGAACTATGGCTACACCTTC	CASKFGGNYGYTF
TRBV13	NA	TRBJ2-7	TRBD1	TGTGCCAGCAGCTCCGTGACAGGGGGATTCTACGAGCAGTACTTC	CASSSVTGGFYEQYF
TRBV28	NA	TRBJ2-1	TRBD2	TGTGCCAGCAGACCCGGACTAGCGGGAGGGTCCTACAATGAGCAGTTCTTC	CASRPGLAGGSYNEQFF
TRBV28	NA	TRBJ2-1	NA	TGTGCCAGCAGGCAGAGTCTCGGGTACGACAATGAGCAGTTCTTC	CASRQSLGYDNEQFF
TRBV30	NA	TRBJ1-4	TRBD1	TGTGCCTGGAGTCGGGACAGAGCTCTGTGGAAACTGTTTTTT	CAWSRDRALWKLFF
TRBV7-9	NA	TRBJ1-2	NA	TGTGCCAGCAGCTTTATATCTGGCTTGATTAACTATGGCTACACCTTC	CASSFISGLINYGYTF
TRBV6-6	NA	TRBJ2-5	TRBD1	TGTGCCAGCAGTTCGGGACAGGCCCAAGAGACCCAGTACTTC	CASSSGQAQETQYF
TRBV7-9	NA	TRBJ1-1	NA	TGTGCCAGCAGAGCTACCTATAATATACGGGAAGCTTTCTTT	CASRATYNIREAFF
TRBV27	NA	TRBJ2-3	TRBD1	TGTGCCAGCCTCCATGGGACAGGGACCATGGATACGCAGTATTTT	CASLHGTGTMDTQYF
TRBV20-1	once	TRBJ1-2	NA	TGCAGTGCTAGTATCCATGGCTACACCTTC	CSASIHGYTF
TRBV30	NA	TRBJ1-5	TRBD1	TGTGCCTGGAGGCGGAAATCGGGACAGGACAATCAGCCCCAGCATTTT	CAWRRKSGQDNQPQHF
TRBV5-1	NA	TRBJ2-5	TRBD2	TGCGCCAGCAGCCGATCTACTAGCGCGAACCAAGAGACCCAGTACTTC	CASSRSTSANQETQYF
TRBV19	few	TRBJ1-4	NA	TGTGCCAGTAGCGTTATTTCGGCGGATCCAGCAACTAATGAAAAACTGTTTTTT	CASSVISADPATNEKLFF
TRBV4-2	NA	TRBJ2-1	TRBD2	TGTGCCAGCAGCCAAGACATGGGGGCGGGAGGACTGTTCTCCTACAATGAGCAGTTCTTC	CASSQDMGAGGLFSYNEQFF
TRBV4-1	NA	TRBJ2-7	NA	TGCGCCAGCTTAGGGGTATCCTACGAGCAGTACTTC	CASLGVSYEQYF
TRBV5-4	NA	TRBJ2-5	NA	TGTGCCGTAACGAGGGATACTCAAGAGACCCAGTACTTC	CAVTRDTQETQYF
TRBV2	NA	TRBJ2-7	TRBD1	TGTGCCAGCAGGGACAGGGGTTACGAGCAGTACTTC	CASRDRGYEQYF
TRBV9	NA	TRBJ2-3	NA	TGTGCCAGGCCAGGGAAGGGAGGGCCAGGGGCTGCAGATACGCAGTATTTT	CARPGKGGPGAADTQYF
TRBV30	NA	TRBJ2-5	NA	TGTGCCTGGAGTGTACGGTTCGAGACCCAGTACTTC	CAWSVRFETQYF
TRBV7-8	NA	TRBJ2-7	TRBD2	TGTGCCAGCAGCAGGGGGGGACTAGCGGGAGGGAGGGAGCAGTACTTC	CASSRGGLAGGREQYF
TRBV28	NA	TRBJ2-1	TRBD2	TGTGCCGGTAGCGGGAGGGCCTATAGGTCCTACAATGAGCAGTTCTTC	CAGSGRAYRSYNEQFF
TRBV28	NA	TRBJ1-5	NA	TGTGCCAGCAGTTTATTGGGGGCAGCGAGCAATCAGCCCCAGCATTTT	CASSLLGAASNQPQHF
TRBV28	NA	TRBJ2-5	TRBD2	TGTGCCAGCAGTTTAGGCGGGCTAGCGGGGGGCCAAGAGACCCAGTACTTC	CASSLGGLAGGQETQYF
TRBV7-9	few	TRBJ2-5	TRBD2	TGTGCCAGCAGCTTAGGGCACCTAGCGGGATGGAAAGAGACCCAGTACTTC	CASSLGHLAGWKETQYF